Below are 2 T cell receptor beta chains sequenced from a single sample in a study of OX40 agonist ivuxolimab in advanced cancers. The table came from immunoSEQ multiplex PCR; TCRdb's copy has only in-frame clones and leaves some out. The table has 20,000 to 25,000 clones, approximately 86% seen once. Here the sequenced sample was CD4+ or CD8+ T cells sorted from blood, taken in a trial of the OX40 agonist ivuxolimab. The receptors come from an adult with an advanced solid tumor such as melanoma, head and neck, liver or kidney cancer.

This clone occurred once. The V and J genes are TRBV6-1 and TRBJ2-1; the match to TRBD2 covers 16 bases. With 5 bases clipped from V and 12 bases from J, the junction kept 7 bases outside the gene matches. Germline CDR1 is MNHNS and CDR2 is SASEGT. The CDR3 extends over 15 amino acids. The CDR3 DNA follows: TGTGCCAGCAGTCCGGGACTAGCGGGGGGGCTAGGGCAGTTCTTC. This sequence encodes CASSPGLAGGLGQFF.

The V and J genes are TRBV2 and TRBJ2-7; 10 nucleotides line up with TRBD1. The length of the CDR3 is 15 residues. The germline V gene encodes CDR1 SNHLY and CDR2 FYNNEI. V shed 7 bases, J shed 7 bases, and the junction held 13 bases outside the gene matches. CDR3 sequence: CASIPRQGASREQYF. Written as DNA, the CDR3 is TGTGCCAGCATCCCACGACAGGGGGCATCTAGGGAGCAGTACTTC.